What follows describes a single T cell receptor beta chain. These data originate in a study of control samples from healthy donors and cancer patients. The CDR3 loop spans 15 amino acids. Germline V CDR1 and CDR2: GTSNPN, SVGIG (reference sequence). The germline V and J ends were trimmed by 4 bases and 4 bases, with 16 bases remaining between them. Data came from immunoSEQ multiplex PCR; TCRdb stores just in-frame clones and leaves some out. Of about 160,000 clones listed, approximately 90% are singletons. The receptor's source is a young man in good health. The V call is TRBV30, the J call TRBJ1-4; D possibly corresponds to TRBD1 (5 bases). Sequencing was carried out using blood. CDR3 residues: CAWKSWGRGNEKLFF. The CDR3 DNA reads TGTGCCTGGAAATCCTGGGGCCGGGGTAATGAAAAACTGTTTTTT.